These 8 T cell receptor beta chains came from one sample sequenced in a study of T cell repertoires in cytomegalovirus infection. TCRdb reprocessed the reads via MiXCR and lists one record per CDR3 protein. Among about 700,000 distinct CDR3 sequences listed, roughly a third were seen once. These receptors' targets are unknown. Here the sequenced sample was cultured PBMCs, taken from culture after CMV antigen stimulation. The source is a human donor in good health (CMV status not recorded). Some clones in this sample may be carry-over from other donors' samples.

This clonotype has ten or more counts. V is TRBV7-8 and J is TRBJ2-7, with D possibly matching TRBD2 (6 bases). This CDR3 is 14 amino acids long. Germline V gene sequence: CDR1 SGHVS, CDR2 FQNEAQ. Trimming removed 1 base from V and 3 bases from J, with 10 bases in between. The CDR3 DNA is TGTGCCAGCAGCTTAGTTCTTAGCGGCTACGAGCAGTACTTC. Translating it yields CASSLVLSGYEQYF.

The V gene is TRBV4-1, the J gene TRBJ2-1; a possible D gene is TRBD1 (6 bases). CDR3 length equals 14 residues. Germline V gives CDR1 MGHRA, CDR2 YSYEKL. V shed 8 bases and J shed 5 bases, with 16 bases lying between them. The chain's CDR3 is CASSGVGANNEQFF. The DNA for the CDR3 is TGCGCCAGCTCCGGGGTGGGGGCTAACAATGAGCAGTTCTTC.

This clonotype has just a few counts. The rearrangement joins TRBV2 to TRBJ2-1; D may be TRBD1 (6 bases). In germline, CDR1 is SNHLY, CDR2 FYNNEI. V was shortened by 4 bases and J by 8 bases, with 15 bases between the two germline ends. The CDR3 spans 14 residues. The CDR3 coding sequence is TGTGCCAGCAGTGTCCTACAGGGTTCGTATGAGCAGTTCTTC. Translation gives CASSVLQGSYEQFF.

The V and J genes are TRBV6-8 and TRBJ1-1; 7 bases agree with TRBD1. V was clipped by 6 bases and J by 8 bases; unmatched bases: 12. CDR3 length: 14 amino acids. Germline assignment: CDR1 MNHGY and CDR2 SAAAGT. The CDR3 DNA reads as TGTGCCAGCAGAGCATATGCCGGGACAGCAGAAGCTTTCTTT. Amino acids: CASRAYAGTAEAFF.

The rearrangement uses TRBV5-1 and TRBJ1-6; D remains ambiguous. Trimming took 0 bases from V and 10 from J, leaving 11 bases between them. Germline V CDR1 and CDR2: SGHRS, YFSETQ. This CDR3 region has 14 residues. In nucleotides, the CDR3 is TGCGCCAGCAGCTTGGGGGAGGCTAGGTCACCCCTCCACTTT. Protein sequence: CASSLGEARSPLHF.

The table lists this clonotype with many counts. This chain uses TRBV7-2 with TRBJ2-3; possible D gene TRBD2, 6 bases. Trimming stripped 3 bases from V and 1 base from J, with 11 bases between. The CDR3 loop spans 15 amino acids. Germline V lookup: CDR1 SGHTA, CDR2 FQGNSA. The CDR3 reads CASSLPVAGTDTQYF. Written as DNA, the CDR3 is TGTGCCAGCAGCTTGCCCGTAGCGGGCACAGATACGCAGTATTTT.

The J gene is TRBJ2-2, the V gene TRBV19; 7 nucleotides match TRBD2. This CDR3 region has 15 residues. CDR1 is LNHDA, CDR2 SQIVND, per germline (reference sequence). The ends lost 6 bases at V and 9 bases at J; junction bases unmatched: 13. The DNA for the CDR3 is TGTGCCAGTAGCCCCTCCACAGCGGGACGTAGGGAGCTGTTTTTT. Translation: CASSPSTAGRRELFF. Filled out from reference TRBV19 and TRBJ2-2, the complete variable domain reads DGGITQSPKYLFRKEGQNVTLSCEQNLNHDAMYWYRQDPGQGLRLIYYSQIVNDFQKGDIAEGYSVSREKKESFPLTVTSAQKNPTAFYLCASSPSTAGRRELFFGEGSRLTVL.

A few counts support this clonotype. The chain has TRBV28 and TRBJ2-5; D unclear. The V end was cut by 10 bases, the J end by 4 bases, with 13 bases between. The germline gives CDR1 MDHEN, CDR2 SYDVKM. This CDR3 region has 12 residues. For the CDR3, the DNA is TGTGCCACTTCGACATCCGGAGAGACCCAGTACTTC. This encodes CATSTSGETQYF.